The 13 T cell receptor gamma chains below were found in one sample sequenced in a study of γδ T cells in repeated Plasmodium falciparum infection (TCRdb year 2021). The protocol used for the library was multiplex PCR. The sequencer listed for this sample is Illumina MiSeq. Clonotypes were called again by TCRdb from the public reads via CATT, and duplicate nucleotide sequences were then merged into one entry. The sample table shows 20,000 to 30,000 gamma-chain clones, and 3% are seen once. The ten largest clones take up around a third of the sample. Vgamma9/Vdelta2+ and Vdelta2-negative gammadelta T cell populations were flow-sorted from peripheral blood mononuclear cells for bulk TCR repertoire analysis. The specimen was gamma-delta T cells from blood. These receptors all stem from a pool of human donors (malaria-infected and uninfected, not separated).

There are many counts of this clone. The TCRdb record carries a much larger clone's protein, which differs from this DNA's translation at residue 6; a read error is the likely cause, and the protein listed here is the DNA translation. This rearrangement joins TRGV9 to TRGJ1 or TRGJ2. The J gene was not available in TCRdb and was assigned here by matching the DNA to germline segments. Germline CDR1 reads GITISATS; CDR2 reads ISYDGTV (reference sequence). The CDR3 has 11 residues. With V trimmed by 3 bases and J by 10 bases, 6 bases remained unmatched. The chain's CDR3 is CALWELLKKLF. DNA of the CDR3: TGTGCCTTGTGGGAGCTTTTAAAGAAACTCTTT.

In this sample, this clone turned up a few times. The protein TCRdb lists belongs to a much larger clone and differs from this DNA's translation at residue 10, which points to a read error; the protein shown is made from the DNA. This chain uses TRGV9 with TRGJP. The J gene, absent from TCRdb, was called here by matching the DNA to germline. The trim removed 0 bases at V and 7 bases at J, leaving 12 bases unmatched. Germline V gene lookup returns CDR1 GITISATS and CDR2 ISYDGTV (reference sequence). The CDR3 totals 19 residues. CDR3 sequence: CALWEVHLVWELGKKIKVF. CDR3 coding DNA: TGTGCCTTGTGGGAGGTGCATTTGGTGTGGGAGTTGGGCAAAAAAATCAAGGTATTT.

This clone was counted ten times or more. TCRdb lists the protein of a much larger clone for this DNA, which differs at residue 10, so this is likely a read error; the protein given here is translated from the DNA itself. No J gene was assigned, while the V gene was called as TRGV2. This CDR3 spans 12 amino acids. Germline lookup yields CDR1 EGSNGY and CDR2 YDSYNSKV. CDR3 region: CATWDGQNKRLF. In nucleotides, the CDR3 is TGTGCCACCTGGGACGGGCAGAATAAGAGACTCTTT.

Many counts were recorded for this clone. The TCRdb record carries a much larger clone's protein, which differs from this DNA's translation at residue 9; a read error is the likely cause, and the protein listed here is the DNA translation. V and J are TRGV5 and TRGJ1 or TRGJ2. Since TCRdb gives no J gene, matching the DNA to germline was used here to assign it. This CDR3 spans 13 amino acids. Germline lookup yields CDR1 VINAFY and CDR2 YDVSNSKD. In nucleotides, the CDR3 is TGTGCCACCTGGACCAGGAATTATCATAAGAAACTCTTT. This translates into CATWTRNYHKKLF.

Remarks on this clone: TCRdb shows a much larger clone's protein in place of this DNA's translation, and the two differ at residue 6, likely through a read error; the protein shown is translated from the DNA. The chain couples TRGV9 to TRGJP. As TCRdb names no J gene, one was assigned here on the basis of a DNA match to germline. With V trimmed by 2 bases and J by 8 bases, 15 bases remained unmatched. The CDR3 covers 19 residues. CDR1 is GITISATS, CDR2 ISYDGTV, per germline (reference sequence). The CDR3 here is CALWEDISSSQLGKKIKVF. CDR3 coding DNA: TGTGCCTTGTGGGAGGACATCTCTTCCTCGCAGTTGGGCAAAAAAATCAAGGTATTT.

The table lists this clone with a few counts. TCRdb assigns this DNA the protein of a much larger clone, which departs from its translation at residue 7; this likely reflects a read error, and the protein shown comes from translating the DNA. The V and J genes are TRGV9 and TRGJ1 or TRGJ2. Here the J gene came from matching the DNA to germline, since TCRdb omits it. Germline CDR1 GITISATS, CDR2 ISYDGTV (reference sequence). Unmatched junction bases numbered 7, after V lost 0 bases and J lost 5 bases. The CDR3 sequence is 14 residues long. In DNA form, the CDR3 reads TGTGCCTTGTGGGAGGTGGCTCTAGATTATAAGAAACTCTTT. Translated, it gives CALWEVALDYKKLF.

This clone has ten or more counts. This rearrangement joins TRGV4 to TRGJ1 or TRGJ2. The CDR3 has 14 residues. Trimming took 0 bases from V and 4 from J; bases not matched to a gene: 6. In germline, CDR1 is EGSTGY, CDR2 YDSYTSSV. In DNA, the CDR3 is TGTGCCACCTGGGATGGGGTCCGATATTATAAGAAACTCTTT. Translation: CATWDGVRYYKKLF.

This clone was seen ten or more times. One base separates it from a far larger clone, so it is likely a read error. It is unclear where the CDR3 begins or ends on the DNA, so no DNA is shown, and the CDR3 is as TCRdb lists it. This sample includes further DNA sequences coding for the same CDR3. The J segment was not called; the V segment is TRGV9. The germline CDR1 and CDR2 sequences are GITISATS and ISYDGTV (reference sequence). Including both end residues, the CDR3 is 31 amino acids long. Here the CDR3 reads CALWEAIIIRNSLAVEQHLLSQVSIGRIQHF.

This clone was seen a few times. This likely reflects a read error, since a far larger clone is one base away. Other DNA sequences in this specimen translate into the identical CDR3. The J gene is TRGJP, the V gene TRGV9. TCRdb records no J gene; here it was assigned by comparing the DNA to germline. The germline CDR1 and CDR2 sequences are GITISATS and ISYDGTV (reference sequence). The CDR3 has 18 residues. CDR3 DNA sequence: TGTGCCTTGTGGGAGGATCTTACCCAAGAGTTGGGTAAAAAAATCAAGGTATTT. This translates into CALWEDLTQELGKKIKVF.

A few counts support this clone. This may be a read error: a much more frequent sequence differs by one nucleotide. V usage is TRGV4 and J usage is TRGJP1. This CDR3 is built from 14 residues. Trimming removed 5 bases from V and 0 bases from J; junction bases left unmatched: 3. The germline gives CDR1 EGSTGY, CDR2 YDSYTSSV. This CDR3 is CATWGYTTGWFKIF. The CDR3, as DNA: TGTGCCACCTGGGGGTATACCACTGGTTGGTTCAAGATATTT.

This clone was found many times. This sequence is one base from a far larger clone and is likely a read error. Other DNA sequences in the sample encode the same CDR3. CDR3 protein: CATWDGELYKKLF. CDR3 DNA: TGTGCCACCTGGGATGGGGAACTTTATAAGAAGCTCTTT. The V gene call is TRGV4, and the J gene call is absent. Germline-derived CDR1 and CDR2 are EGSTGY and YDSYTSSV. CDR3 length equals 13 residues.

J is TRGJP and V is TRGV9. In the absence of a J gene in TCRdb, the DNA was matched to germline to assign it here. CDR1 and CDR2 from the germline V gene are GITISATS and ISYDGTV (reference sequence). The V gene end was trimmed by 0 bases and the J gene end by 5 bases; junction bases not matched to a gene: 10. This CDR3 spans 19 amino acids. The CDR3 here is CALWEVREVKELGKKIKVF. In DNA, the CDR3 is TGTGCCTTGTGGGAGGTGCGGGAGGTGAAAGAGTTGGGCAAAAAAATCAAGGTATTT.

This clone has at least ten counts. One base separates it from a far larger clone, so it is likely a read error. The DNA is left out, because the CDR3 cannot be placed on it with certainty; the CDR3 is given as TCRdb lists it. No J gene was assigned, while the V gene was called as TRGV2. Ends included, the CDR3 has 28 residues. CDR1 and CDR2 (germline): EGSNGY, YDSYNSKV. CDR3 region: CATWDDRNSLAVEQHLLSQVSIGRIQHF.